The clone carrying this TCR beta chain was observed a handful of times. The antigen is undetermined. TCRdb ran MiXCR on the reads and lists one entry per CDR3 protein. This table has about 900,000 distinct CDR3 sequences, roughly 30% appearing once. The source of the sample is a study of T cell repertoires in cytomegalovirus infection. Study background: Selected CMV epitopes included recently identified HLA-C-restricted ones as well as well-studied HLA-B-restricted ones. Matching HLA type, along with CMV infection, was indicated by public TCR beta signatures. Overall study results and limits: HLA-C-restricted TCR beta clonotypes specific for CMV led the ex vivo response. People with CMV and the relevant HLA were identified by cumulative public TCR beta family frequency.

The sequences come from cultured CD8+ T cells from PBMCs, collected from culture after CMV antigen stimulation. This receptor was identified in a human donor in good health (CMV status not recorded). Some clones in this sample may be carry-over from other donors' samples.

CDR3: CASRETDWPATQYF. DNA of the CDR3: TGTGCCAGCAGGGAAACCGACTGGCCAGCTACGCAGTATTTT. The chain has TRBV6-1 and TRBJ2-3, with D uncertain. Germline V gene sequence: CDR1 MNHNS, CDR2 SASEGT. The CDR3 consists of 14 residues. V gave up 6 bases and J gave up 8 bases, with 18 bases separating them.